The 31 T cell receptor beta chains below all came from one sample that was sequenced in a study of blood T cell repertoires in COVID-19. Sequencing used immunoSEQ multiplex PCR; TCRdb keeps in-frame clones, though not all of them. In the table there are around 100,000 clones, around 85% of which are singletons. Sample: peripheral blood. The receptors here all came from a human donor in a cohort sampled during active COVID-19.

The V call is TRBV7-9, the J call TRBJ1-2; 11 nucleotides align to TRBD1. Germline V gene data show CDR1 as SEHNR and CDR2 as FQNEAQ (reference sequence). V lost 5 bases and J lost 14; bases outside the gene matches: 13. The CDR3 is 14 residues long. CDR3 nucleotide sequence: TGTGCCAGCAGCCGGCAGGAGGACAGGGGGCCAGAAACCTTC. Its translation: CASSRQEDRGPETF.

The chain joins TRBV4-3 to TRBJ1-2; tentatively, D is TRBD1 (5 bases). CDR1 is LGHNA and CDR2 is YSLEER in the germline V gene. There are 15 residues in the CDR3. V was trimmed by 0 bases and J by 1 base, leaving 9 bases between them. In DNA, the CDR3 is TGCGCCAGCAGCCAAGATGCGACAGATAACTATGGCTACACCTTC. Its protein product is CASSQDATDNYGYTF.

The CDR3 DNA follows: TGTGCCATCAGTGCGGGGCGGGAGGCTTCGGATGAGCAGTTCTTC. Residues: CAISAGREASDEQFF. J is TRBJ2-1 and V is TRBV10-3; 8 nucleotides agree with TRBD2. Per the germline V gene, CDR1 is ENHRY and CDR2 is SYGVKD. The CDR3 is made up of 15 amino acids. Trimming cost V 4 bases and J 8 bases; bases outside gene matches: 10.

This clone was observed a handful of times. The genes are TRBV6-6 and TRBJ1-5, with D perhaps matching TRBD1 (6 bases). The CDR3 is made up of 13 amino acids. The V end lost 5 bases, the J end lost 6 bases, and 11 bases lay between the germline ends. Germline V gene sequence: CDR1 MNHNY, CDR2 SVGAGI (reference sequence). The CDR3 DNA reads TGTGCCAGCAGTCAACAGGGTGGTCAGCCCCAGCATTTT. This sequence encodes CASSQQGGQPQHF.

The chain couples TRBV10-3 to TRBJ2-1; D might be TRBD1 (9 bases). CDR3 length: 14 residues. The V gene's germline CDR1 is ENHRY and CDR2 SYGVKD. V dropped 6 bases and J dropped 10 bases, with 19 bases sitting between them. As DNA, the CDR3 is TGTGCCATCAGCGAGCGGGGGACAGGGAGGGAGCAGTTCTTC. As protein: CAISERGTGREQFF.

The chain couples TRBV6-1 to TRBJ1-6, with 10 positions matching TRBD1. After removal of 2 bases from V and 7 bases from J, the junction contained 2 bases not matched to a gene. Germline CDR1 MNHNS, CDR2 SASEGT. The CDR3 covers 15 residues. CDR3 region: CASSERTGGNSPLHF. For the CDR3, the DNA is TGTGCCAGCAGTGAAAGGACAGGGGGGAATTCACCCCTCCACTTT.

CDR3 coding DNA: TGCAGTGCTAGTAGAGGGACAGAGCTCTACGAGCAGTACTTC. It yields the protein CSASRGTELYEQYF. V gene TRBV20-1 combines with J gene TRBJ2-7, with 7 bases that match TRBD1. The V and J ends lost 3 bases and 3 bases, in that order; junction bases with no gene match: 8. The germline CDR1 and CDR2 sequences are DFQATT and SNEGSKA (reference sequence). The CDR3 is 14 residues long.

The V gene is TRBV5-1, the J gene TRBJ2-5; 8 nucleotides align to TRBD2. This CDR3 has 16 amino acids. Trimming at V came to 0 bases and at J to 5 bases, leaving 9 bases not matched to a gene. The germline gives CDR1 SGHRS, CDR2 YFSETQ. DNA of the CDR3: TGCGCCAGCAGCTTGGTGATGGGCGGGAGGATTGAGACCCAGTACTTC. Its translation: CASSLVMGGRIETQYF.

The rearrangement uses TRBV5-1 and TRBJ1-2; D remains unclear. Trimming removed 0 bases from V and 2 bases from J, with 8 bases in between. In germline, CDR1 is SGHRS, CDR2 YFSETQ. This CDR3 has 14 amino acids. The CDR3 DNA follows: TGCGCCAGCAGCTTGGATTCGGGAAACTATGGCTACACCTTC. It codes for CASSLDSGNYGYTF.

In DNA form, the CDR3 reads TGTGCCATCAGTGAGTTAGGTCGTCAGGGGGGTAATTCACCCCTCCACTTT. It codes for CAISELGRQGGNSPLHF. The chain links TRBV10-3 to TRBJ1-6, with 7 bases lining up with TRBD1. The CDR3 consists of 17 residues. Germline V gene data show CDR1 as ENHRY and CDR2 as SYGVKD. V dropped 1 base and J dropped 6; count of bases not matched to a gene: 9.

This clone came up once. The V and J genes are TRBV5-6 and TRBJ2-2; D may be TRBD2 (5 bases). Trimming removed 4 bases from V and 2 bases from J, with 15 bases in between. This CDR3 contains 16 residues. Per the germline V gene, CDR1 is SGHDT and CDR2 is YYEEEE. The CDR3 here is CASSPQGRENTGELFF. In DNA form, the CDR3 reads TGTGCCAGCAGCCCGCAAGGACGGGAAAACACCGGGGAGCTGTTTTTT.

This chain joins TRBV7-8 and TRBJ1-5; D unclear. The germline gives CDR1 SGHVS, CDR2 FQNEAQ. Trimming removed 1 base from V and 3 bases from J, with 4 bases in between. There are 13 residues in the CDR3. The CDR3, as DNA: TGTGCCAGCAGCTTAGGAGTCAATCAGCCCCAGCATTTT. This codes for CASSLGVNQPQHF.

The J gene is TRBJ1-2, the V gene TRBV5-1; TRBD1 is a possible D gene (5 bases). With 0 bases removed from V and 4 bases from J, the gap between germline ends came to 22 bases. Germline V gene lookup returns CDR1 SGHRS and CDR2 YFSETQ. The CDR3 contains 18 residues. CDR3 loop: CASSLGDVSGLGGYGYTF. The DNA for the CDR3 is TGCGCCAGCAGCTTGGGGGATGTCAGTGGCCTCGGGGGCTATGGCTACACCTTC.

The chain links TRBV7-6 to TRBJ1-1, with TRBD1 matching 8 bases. Losses at the gene ends were 4 bases for V and 4 bases for J; bases not matched to a gene: 8. Germline-derived CDR1 and CDR2 are SGHVS and FNYEAQ. CDR3 length: 15 residues. The CDR3 reads CASSSIDRGFTEAFF. In DNA, the CDR3 is TGTGCCAGCAGCTCCATAGACAGGGGATTCACTGAAGCTTTCTTT.

The genes are TRBV4-1 and TRBJ1-3; TRBD1 might be the D (6 bases). Looked up from germline, CDR1 is MGHRA and CDR2 is YSYEKL. CDR3 length: 15 residues. V lost 0 bases and J 2 bases, leaving 8 bases between the germline ends. The CDR3 is CASSQDTGPGNTIYF. The CDR3 bases are TGCGCCAGCAGCCAAGATACAGGGCCTGGAAACACCATATATTTT.

J is TRBJ2-5 and V is TRBV7-2; D is perhaps TRBD1 (5 bases). The CDR3 totals 14 residues. Germline V gene data show CDR1 as SGHTA and CDR2 as FQGNSA. Trimming removed 2 bases from V and 1 base from J, with 8 bases in between. This chain's CDR3 is CASSLSRAQETQYF. The CDR3 DNA follows: TGTGCCAGCAGCTTAAGCAGGGCCCAAGAGACCCAGTACTTC. Drawing the rest from reference TRBV7-2 and TRBJ2-5, the complete variable domain is GAGVSQSPSNKVTEKGKDVELRCDPISGHTALYWYRQSLGQGLEFLIYFQGNSAPDKSGLPSDRFSAERTGGSVSTLTIQRTQQEDSAVYLCASSLSRAQETQYFGPGTRLLVL.

The DNA for the CDR3 is TGTGCCAGCAGTTACCAGGGGGTGGCCACTGAAGCTTTCTTT. Amino acid sequence: CASSYQGVATEAFF. The rearrangement joins TRBV6-2 or TRBV6-3 to TRBJ1-1, with TRBD1 matching over 7 bases. With V trimmed by 2 bases and J by 4 bases, 4 bases remained unmatched. CDR3 length: 14 amino acids. The V gene's germline CDR1 is MNHEY and CDR2 SVGEGT.

This clone turned up a few times. CDR3 DNA sequence: TGTGCCAGCAGCTTGCGGGACAGGGGTTCTGCCTATGGCTACACCTTC. Protein product: CASSLRDRGSAYGYTF. The chain carries TRBV7-8 and TRBJ1-2; 10 nucleotides agree with TRBD1. Trimming removed 3 bases from V and 4 bases from J; junction bases left unmatched: 8. Germline V CDR1 and CDR2: SGHVS, FQNEAQ. The CDR3 is 16 amino acids.

The chain has TRBV10-1 and TRBJ2-5; 10 bases map to TRBD1. The V gene end was trimmed by 2 bases and the J gene end by 3 bases; junction bases not matched to a gene: 6. This CDR3 has 16 residues. Germline loops: CDR1 WNHNN, CDR2 SYGVQD (reference sequence). In DNA, the CDR3 is TGCGCCAGCAGTGAGCACTACGGGACAGGGGAAGAGACCCAGTACTTC. This encodes CASSEHYGTGEETQYF.

V and J are TRBV19 and TRBJ2-2; 10 bases align to TRBD2. The germline V gene has CDR1 LNHDA and CDR2 SQIVND (reference sequence). Trimming cost V 4 bases and J 8 bases; bases outside gene matches: 4. The CDR3 is 14 residues long. The DNA of the CDR3 is TGTGCCAGTAGTACCGGGACTAGCGTTGGGGAGCTGTTTTTT. Protein product: CASSTGTSVGELFF.

CDR3 sequence (DNA): TGTGCCAGCAGTTACCGGGACAGGGATAATGAAAAACTGTTTTTT. Translation: CASSYRDRDNEKLFF. The J gene is TRBJ1-4, the V gene TRBV6-5; TRBD1 aligns across 9 bases. The CDR3 sequence is 15 residues long. With 2 bases clipped from V and 4 bases from J, the junction kept 2 bases outside the gene matches. Germline V CDR1 and CDR2: MNHEY, SVGAGI.

V usage is TRBV2 and J usage is TRBJ1-5; possibly TRBD1 for D (6 bases). CDR3 length equals 15 residues. Germline values: CDR1 SNHLY, CDR2 FYNNEI. The ends were cut back, 1 base at V and 6 bases at J, with 13 bases in the middle. DNA of the CDR3: TGTGCCAGCAGTGAAGTTGGGGGCGCGATTCAGCCCCAGCATTTT. It encodes CASSEVGGAIQPQHF.

The CDR3 coding sequence is TGTGCCAGCAGCTCGACAGGGGGCGCGGCCGGGGAGCTGTTTTTT. Its protein product is CASSSTGGAAGELFF. V gene TRBV7-2 combines with J gene TRBJ2-2; 10 nucleotides align to TRBD1. V was clipped by 4 bases and J by 6 bases; unmatched bases: 5. Germline V CDR1 and CDR2: SGHTA, FQGNSA. This CDR3 is built from 15 residues.

In its sample, this clone was seen a few times. A junction boundary mismatches the germline segment, possibly from a read error. V gene TRBV6-1 combines with J gene TRBJ2-2; TRBD1 matches 8 bases. The germline V gene encodes CDR1 MNHNS and CDR2 SASEGT. The CDR3 contains 17 residues. The CDR3 loop reads CASNEGIGTGPTGELFF. CDR3 sequence (DNA): TGTGCCAGCAATGAAGGGATCGGGACAGGACCCACCGGGGAGCTGTTTTTT.

CDR3 sequence: CASSTGGPYNEQFF. In DNA form, the CDR3 reads TGTGCCAGTAGTACAGGGGGCCCCTACAATGAGCAGTTCTTC. This sequence joins TRBV19 and TRBJ2-1; 8 nucleotides line up with TRBD1. CDR1 LNHDA and CDR2 SQIVND come from the germline V gene (reference sequence). The CDR3 length is 14 residues. Trimming cost V 4 bases and J 2 bases; bases outside gene matches: 1. Based on the CDR3 plus reference TRBV19 and TRBJ2-1, the full variable domain is DGGITQSPKYLFRKEGQNVTLSCEQNLNHDAMYWYRQDPGQGLRLIYYSQIVNDFQKGDIAEGYSVSREKKESFPLTVTSAQKNPTAFYLCASSTGGPYNEQFFGPGTRLTVL.

The rearrangement links TRBV12-3 or TRBV12-4 to TRBJ2-7; D gene ambiguous. The V end lost 3 bases, the J end lost 4 bases, and 4 bases lay between the germline ends. CDR3 length equals 11 residues. DNA of the CDR3: TGTGCCAGCAGTTTTTATTACGAGCAGTACTTC. Amino acid sequence: CASSFYYEQYF.

This chain links TRBV18 with TRBJ1-1, with D possibly being TRBD1 (5 bases). Germline CDR1 and CDR2: KGHSH and LQKENI. V dropped 3 bases and J dropped 4 bases, with 15 bases sitting between them. The CDR3 covers 15 residues. CDR3 in amino acids: CASSPAGSPGTEAFF. The CDR3 coding sequence is TGTGCCAGCTCACCCGCAGGGTCCCCAGGCACTGAAGCTTTCTTT. The variable domain in full, with the rest retrieved from reference TRBV18 and TRBJ1-1, is NAGVMQNPRHLVRRRGQEARLRCSPMKGHSHVYWYRQLPEEGLKFMVYLQKENIIDESGMPKERFSAEFPKEGPSILRIQQVVRGDSAAYFCASSPAGSPGTEAFFGQGTRLTVV.

This sequence joins TRBV13 and TRBJ2-5, with 9 nucleotides matching TRBD2. After removal of 5 bases from V and 2 bases from J, the junction contained 12 bases not matched to a gene. Germline values: CDR1 PRHDT, CDR2 FYEKMQ (reference sequence). This CDR3 has 17 residues. The CDR3: CASSPYPAGGRQETQYF. The CDR3 DNA reads TGTGCCAGCAGCCCATACCCAGCGGGAGGTCGACAAGAGACCCAGTACTTC.

This clone was detected once. The genes are TRBV7-2 and TRBJ2-7, with 7 bases fitting TRBD2. This CDR3 spans 14 amino acids. Germline lookup yields CDR1 SGHTA and CDR2 FQGNSA. The junction had 4 bases not matched to a gene; V was cut back by 2 bases and J by 3 bases. Written as DNA, the CDR3 is TGTGCCAGCAGCTTATTAGCGGGTAACTACGAGCAGTACTTC. Its protein is CASSLLAGNYEQYF.

The V call is TRBV6-2 or TRBV6-3, the J call TRBJ2-5, with 8 bases that match TRBD2. In germline, CDR1 is MNHEY, CDR2 SVGEGT. Trimming at V came to 4 bases and at J to 1 base, leaving 8 bases not matched to a gene. The CDR3 spans 16 residues. CDR3 residues: CASSSPLAEPQETQYF. The CDR3 DNA reads as TGTGCCAGCAGTTCCCCACTAGCGGAGCCCCAAGAGACCCAGTACTTC.

The gene calls are TRBV5-5 and TRBJ1-6; TRBD1 matches at 9 bases. The CDR3 is 14 amino acids. The germline V gene encodes CDR1 SGHKS and CDR2 YYEKEE (reference sequence). The junction had 2 bases not matched to a gene; V was cut back by 4 bases and J by 6 bases. CDR3 region: CASSLDRGNSPLHF. In DNA form, the CDR3 reads TGTGCCAGCAGCCTGGACAGGGGTAATTCACCCCTCCACTTT.